The 10 T cell receptor beta chains presented below share a single source sample, sequenced in a study of blood T cells in healthy people across ages. A second PCR, run for roughly 7 to 11 cycles, used a sample-barcoded 5' primer plus a J-beta primer mix. TCRdb processed the 5' RACE reads anew with MiXCR; each CDR3 protein has one entry. The table includes about 620,000 distinct CDR3 sequences, roughly 21% detected once. The sample taken for sequencing was blood. These receptors were taken from a man between 70 and 80 years old in good health.

This clonotype showed up just a few times. This rearrangement joins TRBV5-8 to TRBJ1-1; D not resolved. CDR1 and CDR2 (germline): SGHTS, YDEGEE. The CDR3 is 13 amino acids. V lost 6 bases and J lost 3, with 12 bases in between. The CDR3 region has the DNA TGTGCCAGCATCCGGCCGGGATACACTGAAGCTTTCTTT. Amino acids: CASIRPGYTEAFF.

The chain couples TRBV5-1 to TRBJ2-3, with 7 bases identical to TRBD2. After removal of 3 bases from V and 4 bases from J, the junction contained 8 bases not matched to a gene. Germline V gene lookup returns CDR1 SGHRS and CDR2 YFSETQ. The CDR3 has 15 amino acids. CDR3 sequence: CASSSRTGGADTQYF. CDR3 nucleotides: TGCGCCAGCAGCTCCCGTACGGGAGGCGCAGATACGCAGTATTTT.

This clonotype was seen only a few times. The chain joins TRBV20-1 to TRBJ2-7; D may match TRBD1 or TRBD2 (6 bases each). The CDR3 consists of 13 residues. The V gene lost 4 bases and the J gene lost 0 bases, with 10 bases spanning the gap. The V gene's germline CDR1 is DFQATT and CDR2 SNEGSKA (reference sequence). CDR3 residues: CSANGGHSYEQYF. CDR3 nucleotide sequence: TGCAGTGCTAACGGGGGACACTCCTACGAGCAGTACTTC.

This clonotype was found a few times. V usage is TRBV20-1 and J usage is TRBJ2-7; maybe TRBD1 (6 bases). The CDR3 has 12 residues. Deletions cut 2 bases from V and 4 bases from J, with 9 bases between. The germline V gene encodes CDR1 DFQATT and CDR2 SNEGSKA (reference sequence). CDR3 residues: CSARPQGYEQYF. The CDR3 coding sequence is TGCAGTGCTAGACCACAGGGTTACGAGCAGTACTTC.

This chain connects TRBV5-5 to TRBJ2-2, with 10 bases identical to TRBD1. The CDR3 totals 15 residues. Germline V gene sequence: CDR1 SGHKS, CDR2 YYEKEE (reference sequence). Losses at the gene ends were 4 bases for V and 7 bases for J; bases not matched to a gene: 7. Here the CDR3 reads CASSETGGAGGELFF. DNA of the CDR3: TGTGCCAGCAGCGAGACAGGGGGCGCGGGCGGGGAGCTGTTTTTT.

In its sample, this clonotype was seen a few times. The chain carries TRBV27 and TRBJ2-5, with D maybe TRBD1 (5 bases). The J call may be incorrect, as the DNA end agrees better with TRBJ2-7. The CDR3 sequence is 14 residues long. From germline, CDR1 is MNHEY and CDR2 SMNVEV (reference sequence). The CDR3 spells CASRASSRGSEQYF. Written as DNA, the CDR3 is TGTGCCAGCAGAGCGTCCAGTAGGGGAAGCGAGCAGTACTTC.

This clonotype was counted many times. The rearrangement uses TRBV12-3 or TRBV12-4 and TRBJ2-7; 7 bases align to TRBD2. V trimming: 3 bases; J trimming: 1 base; junction bases outside the gene matches: 3. The length of the CDR3 is 14 residues. The CDR3 spells CASSLVGGSYEQYF. CDR3 in DNA: TGTGCCAGCAGTTTGGTGGGGGGGTCCTACGAGCAGTACTTC.

The V gene is TRBV24-1, the J gene TRBJ1-4; the D is unclear. Germline V gene lookup returns CDR1 KGHDR and CDR2 SFDVKD. The CDR3 totals 12 residues. The ends were cut back, 3 bases at V and 13 bases at J, with 11 bases in the middle. CDR3: CATSDEAGRLFF. DNA of the CDR3: TGTGCCACCAGTGATGAAGCCGGGAGACTGTTTTTT.

This clonotype was detected only a few times. This CDR3 is CSASPGAGANVLTF. The CDR3 DNA follows: TGCAGTGCTAGTCCAGGGGCTGGGGCCAACGTCCTGACTTTC. V usage is TRBV20-1 and J usage is TRBJ2-6; possible D gene TRBD1, 6 bases. Germline V gene sequence: CDR1 DFQATT, CDR2 SNEGSKA (reference sequence). Deletions cut 3 bases from V and 2 bases from J, with 8 bases between. The CDR3 covers 14 residues.

As concerns this clonotype: Without the conserved terminal phenylalanine or tryptophan, this CDR3 likely stems from a read error. The chain has TRBV6-6 and TRBJ2-7; tentatively, D is TRBD1 or TRBD2 (5 bases each). Trimming cost V 0 bases and J 3 bases, with 12 bases left between them. This CDR3 spans 15 amino acids. The germline V gene encodes CDR1 MNHNY and CDR2 SVGAGI (reference sequence). DNA for the CDR3: TGTGCCAGCAGTTACTCGATCGGGGCTCACTACGAGCAGTACCTC. Its protein is CASSYSIGAHYEQYL.